This TCR beta chain was sequenced for a study of tumor and adjacent non-tumor tissue in lung cancer (dated by TCRdb to about 2018). Study-wide context: Patients with adenocarcinoma (approximately twelve), squamous cell carcinoma (2) and small cell lung cancer (1) were included in the cohort. In total, sequencing yielded 125,075,908 productive TCRbeta reads, which works out to an average of about 4.17 million reads per sample. Bulk TCRbeta repertoires were compared between lung tumor tissue and matched distant non-tumor lung tissue obtained from fewer than 18 lung cancer patients. Among the approximately 15 patients, ages ranged from about 31 to 80 years, roughly ten were men and 5 were women, and disease was TNM stage I to III. Some 31 paired specimens, one tumor and one normal lung sample per patient, were profiled by TCRbeta CDR3 sequencing.

Bulk unsorted tissue served as the source for RNA extraction, and RNA quality was assessed using a NanoDrop ND-1000 and an Agilent 2100. Newly diagnosed lung cancer patients without prior chemotherapy who had been admitted for thoracic surgery in China between August and November 2014 were enrolled as donors. Patients who had received previous radiotherapy or chemotherapy, or who had another concurrent cancer, were excluded from the study. Surgical tissue pieces of about 1-2.3 cm3 were preserved in RNAlater solution and were kept at -80 degrees C until use. The investigation overall reported the following: Neither the sequencing platform nor unique molecular identifiers are mentioned in the methods. Tumor tissue showed significantly greater TCR diversity (inverse Simpson) than normal lung tissue (approximately 430 vs 150, P = 0.0075, Mann-Whitney U test). A significantly larger cumulative share of the repertoire was made up by the top 100 clones in normal lung than in tumor tissue. Significantly higher TCR diversity was found in younger patients, and higher tumor TCR diversity was associated with shorter overall and disease-free survival. Because peripheral blood was not sequenced, blood TCRbeta repertoires in the lung cancer patients of the study were not examined. Only about 15 patients were included in the cohort, and the need for larger samples and more detailed clinical data was noted by the authors.

The CDR3 runs 16 amino acids, cysteine and phenylalanine included. Only the CDR3 part of the read is kept: 48 bases, read in frame from the first base. For CDR1 and CDR2, the germline V gene (reference sequence) lists MNHNY and SVGAGI. Remarks on this clonotype: The specificity of this receptor is unknown. The junction shows a germline mismatch at one end, possibly a read error.

Receptor amplification or capture employed multiplex PCR. Instrument on record: Illumina HiSeq 2500. TCRbeta libraries were constructed through three rounds of nested PCR with primers (Table S4) according to protocols modified from ARM-PCR. PCR products of 200-500 bp were gel-excised and purified with the QIAquick gel extraction kit before sequencing. On the authors' methods: Trimmomatic was used to clean the reads, FLASH was used to merge the reads into complete CDR3 sequences, and MiTCR was used to assign the reads to V(D)J germline segments. VDJtools was used to compute clonal diversity as the inverse Simpson's index. In-frame sequences without a premature stop codon were defined as productive reads. In TCRdb, the public reads were trimmed at Q25 with fastp and aligned with MiXCR, with productive beta chains retained. One record per CDR3 amino acid sequence lists the most common genes and DNA. TCRdb, rather than the study authors, made the V and J calls. The sample table records about 80,000 distinct CDR3 sequences; 72% of these occur just once. The ten largest clonotypes hold roughly a tenth of the sample.

The chain was built from TRBV6-6 and TRBJ1-1, with the D gene not clear enough to name. The TCR sequence derives from a woman aged 40 to 50 with non-small cell lung cancer. Sample: lung tumor tissue. The CDR3 protein is CASSYSPHRTDTDAFF. The bases are TGTGCCAGCAGTTACTCCCCCCACCGAACAGACACTGATGCTTTCTTT.